This TCR beta chain is from a study of cytomegalovirus exposure and HLA in healthy donors. Notes on this clone: As yet, its antigen is unknown.

Whole-study findings and limits: Across donors, presence/absence analyses took sequencing depth to be roughly uniform. Analysis performed later found 16,000 or so TCR beta sequences associated with HLA alleles at 0.05 false discovery rate. Among CMV-associated TCR beta chains, most appeared HLA-restricted in a later analysis.

This CDR3 has 13 amino acids. Germline loops: CDR1 GTSNPN, CDR2 SVGIG (reference sequence). The ends lost 1 base at V and 7 bases at J; junction bases unmatched: 4. The PCR ran on 60 Vbeta and 13 Jbeta primers. Clones were read by immunoSEQ multiplex PCR, and TCRdb kept only the in-frame ones, dropping some. There are roughly 150,000 clones in the sample; around 84% occur only once, and 2.5% lies in the top ten. This sequence was found in a boy younger than 10 in good health and CMV-seronegative. The sample taken for sequencing was PBMCs. This chain joins TRBV30 and TRBJ1-2; 9 nucleotides agree with TRBD1. In nucleotides, the CDR3 is TGTGCCTGGAGTGCAGGGACAGGGACTGGCTACACCTTC. Translation gives CAWSAGTGTGYTF.